This TCR beta chain is drawn from a study of shared T cell receptors in the human thymus (dated by TCRdb to about 2021). About the investigation overall: The study investigated the way shared, self-reactive T-cell receptor alpha chains are produced in the human thymus.

Receptor amplification or capture employed the immunoSEQ multiplex PCR assay. The clones in this table, taken by TCRdb from immuneACCESS, are in-frame only. Not every clone is retained; where verified, under half of the shortfall comes from an unresolved V gene, and the cause of the rest is unknown. The sample yields 500,000 to 850,000 clones; 87% were counted once. The ten largest make up 0.0094% of the sample. Points on this clone: The antigen this receptor binds is unknown. Base-call qualities are not available, and no considerably larger clone is one nucleotide away.

Another study also made use of these data, one on human thymus T cells. As the second publication notes: The donors were immunologically healthy infants in Finland who had open corrective cardiac surgery for congenital heart defects. The thymus tissue came from surgical resects taken out during corrective cardiac surgery. Biased V and J gene segment usage appeared to be present in both thymic and peripheral blood repertoires. Highly overlapping thymic TCR repertoires among unrelated individuals were reported in the related research. The study described the TCR alpha and beta repertoires in roughly 8 infant thymus samples and four matching peripheral blood samples. The infant donors were about 6 to 244 days old, and the cohort included roughly six males and two females. Thymocytes were released mechanically from tissue and stored at -70 °C as pellets of about 9.5-32 million cells. A QIAsymphony instrument was used to extract genomic DNA from frozen cell pellets. The immunoSEQ multiplex PCR assay was used to amplify the TCRB and TCRAD loci from a standardized amount of quality-controlled genomic DNA. The amplicons covered the V(D)J region and were long enough to include the CDR3 and to identify the V and J genes. Through the commercial immunoSEQ service, the amplicons were sequenced on an Illumina platform. Primer bias and sequencing errors were corrected as previously described, and TCRAD and TCRB were defined on the basis of the IMGT database. Repertoires were analysed with immunoSEQ Analyzer 3.0 and VDJTools, covering basic statistics, V/J segment usage, diversity estimates, rarefaction and pairwise overlap. Diversity was estimated with Chao1, ChaoE, Efron-Thisted, Shannon and inverse Simpson indices, and also on datasets down-sampled to the smallest sample. Repertoire overlap was determined by strict matching of CDR3 nucleotide sequence, V gene and J gene, and Jaccard-based multidimensional scaling clustering was applied. On average, thymus samples gave 750,000 to 950,000 unique TCRB clonotypes, whereas blood samples gave about 84,000.

This clonotype was obtained from a boy in the first two years of life with a congenital heart defect. Donor details come from another sample of the same person, matched by shared clones. Sequencing was done on a sample of thymocytes.

The DNA sequence is given as TGTGCCAGCAGTGCCCCGACAGTGAACACTGAAGCTTTCTTT. It translates as CASSAPTVNTEAFF. The chain is made from TRBV2 and TRBJ1-1; matching of 5 bases hints at TRBD1 as the D gene. Relative to germline, V is 4 bases shorter and J is 0 bases shorter, with 9 bases between their ends. According to the germline V gene, CDR1 reads SNHLY and CDR2 reads FYNNEI. The cysteine opens and the phenylalanine closes a CDR3 of 14 amino acids. Kept here is only the CDR3 DNA, which spans 42 bases and is read in frame from base 1.